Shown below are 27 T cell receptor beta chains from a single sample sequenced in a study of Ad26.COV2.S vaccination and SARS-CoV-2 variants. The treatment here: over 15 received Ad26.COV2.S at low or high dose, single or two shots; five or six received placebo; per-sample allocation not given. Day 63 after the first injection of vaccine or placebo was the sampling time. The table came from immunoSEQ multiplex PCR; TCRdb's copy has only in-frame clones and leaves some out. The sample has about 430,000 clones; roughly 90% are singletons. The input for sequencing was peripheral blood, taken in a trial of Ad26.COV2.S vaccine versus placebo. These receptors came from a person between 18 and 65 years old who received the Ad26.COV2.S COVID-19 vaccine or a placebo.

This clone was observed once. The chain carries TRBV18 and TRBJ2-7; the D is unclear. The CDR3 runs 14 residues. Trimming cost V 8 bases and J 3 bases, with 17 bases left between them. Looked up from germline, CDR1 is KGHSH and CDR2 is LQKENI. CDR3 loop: CASTEGQASYEQYF. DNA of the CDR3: TGTGCCAGCACCGAAGGGCAGGCGAGCTACGAGCAGTACTTC.

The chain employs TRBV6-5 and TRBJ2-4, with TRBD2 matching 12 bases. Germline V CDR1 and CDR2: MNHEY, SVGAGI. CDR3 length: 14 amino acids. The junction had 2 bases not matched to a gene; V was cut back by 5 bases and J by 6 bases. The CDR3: CASSKGLAGNIQYF. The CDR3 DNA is TGTGCCAGCAGTAAGGGACTAGCGGGAAACATTCAGTACTTC.

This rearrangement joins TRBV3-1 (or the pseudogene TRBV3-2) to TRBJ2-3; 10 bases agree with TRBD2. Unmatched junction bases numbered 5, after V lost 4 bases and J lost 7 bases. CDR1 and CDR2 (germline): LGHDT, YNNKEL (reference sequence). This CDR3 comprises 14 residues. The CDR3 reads CASSPGLASYTQYF. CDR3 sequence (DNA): TGTGCCAGCAGCCCGGGACTAGCGTCATATACGCAGTATTTT.

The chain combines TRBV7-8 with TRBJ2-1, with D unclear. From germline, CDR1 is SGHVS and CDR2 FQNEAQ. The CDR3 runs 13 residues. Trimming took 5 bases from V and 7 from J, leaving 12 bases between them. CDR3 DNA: TGTGCCAGCAGCCGAAGCGCACGAAATGAGCAGTTCTTC. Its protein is CASSRSARNEQFF.

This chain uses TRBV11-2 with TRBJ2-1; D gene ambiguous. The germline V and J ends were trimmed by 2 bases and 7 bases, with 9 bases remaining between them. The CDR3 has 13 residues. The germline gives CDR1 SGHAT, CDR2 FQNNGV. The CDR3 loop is CASSLSLGNEQFF. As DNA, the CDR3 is TGTGCCAGCAGCTTATCTTTGGGTAATGAGCAGTTCTTC.

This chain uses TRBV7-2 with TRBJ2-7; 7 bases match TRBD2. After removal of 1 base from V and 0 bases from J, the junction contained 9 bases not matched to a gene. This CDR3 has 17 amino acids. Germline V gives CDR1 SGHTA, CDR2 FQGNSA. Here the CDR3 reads CASSLDASGTISYEQYF. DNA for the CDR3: TGTGCCAGCAGCTTAGACGCTAGCGGAACAATCTCCTACGAGCAGTACTTC.

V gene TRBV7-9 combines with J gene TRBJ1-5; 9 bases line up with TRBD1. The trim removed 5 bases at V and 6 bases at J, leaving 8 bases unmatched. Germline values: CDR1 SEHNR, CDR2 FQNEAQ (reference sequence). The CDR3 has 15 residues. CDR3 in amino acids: CASSDTGGEGQPQHF. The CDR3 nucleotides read TGTGCCAGCAGCGATACAGGGGGCGAAGGTCAGCCCCAGCATTTT.

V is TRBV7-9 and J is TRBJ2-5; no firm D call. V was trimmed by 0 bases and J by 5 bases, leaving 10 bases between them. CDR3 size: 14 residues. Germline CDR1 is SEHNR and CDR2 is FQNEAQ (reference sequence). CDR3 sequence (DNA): TGTGCCAGCAGCTTAGCGTCGGCCGGGGAGACCCAGTACTTC. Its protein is CASSLASAGETQYF.

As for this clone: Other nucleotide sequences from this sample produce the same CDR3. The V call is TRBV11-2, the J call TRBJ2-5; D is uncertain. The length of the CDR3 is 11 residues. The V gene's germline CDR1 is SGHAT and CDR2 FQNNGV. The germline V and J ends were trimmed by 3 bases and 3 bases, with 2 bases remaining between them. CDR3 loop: CASSLKETQYF. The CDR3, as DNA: TGTGCCAGCAGCTTGAAAGAGACCCAGTACTTC.

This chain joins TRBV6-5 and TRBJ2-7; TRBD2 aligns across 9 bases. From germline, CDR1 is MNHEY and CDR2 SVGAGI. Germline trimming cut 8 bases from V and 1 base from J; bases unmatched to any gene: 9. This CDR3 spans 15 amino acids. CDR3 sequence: CASSLGLAGSYEQYF. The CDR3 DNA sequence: TGTGCCAGCTCCCTCGGGCTAGCGGGATCCTACGAGCAGTACTTC.

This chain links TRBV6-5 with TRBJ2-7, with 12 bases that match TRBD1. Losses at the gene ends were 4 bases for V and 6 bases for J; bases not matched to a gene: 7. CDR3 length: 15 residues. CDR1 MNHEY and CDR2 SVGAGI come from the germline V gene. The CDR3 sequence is CASSSYRDRGREQYF. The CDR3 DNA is TGTGCCAGCAGTTCCTACCGGGACAGGGGGCGCGAGCAGTACTTC.

The CDR3: CATSDFRGTRTDTQYF. In DNA form, the CDR3 reads TGTGCCACCAGTGATTTTAGGGGTACCCGCACAGATACGCAGTATTTT. V gene TRBV24-1 combines with J gene TRBJ2-3, with D perhaps TRBD1 (5 bases). V lost 1 base to trimming and J lost 1 base, with 11 bases between them. CDR1 and CDR2 from the germline V gene are KGHDR and SFDVKD. This CDR3 has 16 residues.

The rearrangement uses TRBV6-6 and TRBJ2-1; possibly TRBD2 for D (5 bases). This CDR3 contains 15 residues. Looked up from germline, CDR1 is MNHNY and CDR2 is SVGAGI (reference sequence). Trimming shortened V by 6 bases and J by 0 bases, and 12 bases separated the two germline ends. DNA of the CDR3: TGTGCCAGCAGGGACGTAGGGAGCTCCTACAATGAGCAGTTCTTC. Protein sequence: CASRDVGSSYNEQFF.

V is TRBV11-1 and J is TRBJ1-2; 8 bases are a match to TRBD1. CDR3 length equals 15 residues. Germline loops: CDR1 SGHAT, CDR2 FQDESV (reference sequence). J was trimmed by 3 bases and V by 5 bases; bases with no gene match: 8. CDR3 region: CASSPGQGLYYGYTF. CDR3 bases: TGTGCCAGCAGCCCTGGACAGGGACTTTACTATGGCTACACCTTC.

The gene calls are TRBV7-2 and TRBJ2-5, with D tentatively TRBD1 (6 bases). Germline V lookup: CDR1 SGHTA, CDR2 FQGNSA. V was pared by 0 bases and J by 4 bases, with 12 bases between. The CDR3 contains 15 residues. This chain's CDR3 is CASSLAPGVAETQYF. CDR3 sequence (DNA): TGTGCCAGCAGCTTAGCGCCAGGGGTGGCAGAGACCCAGTACTTC.

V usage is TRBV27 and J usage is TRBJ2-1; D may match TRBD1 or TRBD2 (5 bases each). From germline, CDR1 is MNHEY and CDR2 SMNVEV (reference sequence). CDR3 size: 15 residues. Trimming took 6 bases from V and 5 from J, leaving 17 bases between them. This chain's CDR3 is CASSPLLGPNNEQFF. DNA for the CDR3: TGTGCCAGCAGCCCTCTTCTGGGACCGAACAATGAGCAGTTCTTC.

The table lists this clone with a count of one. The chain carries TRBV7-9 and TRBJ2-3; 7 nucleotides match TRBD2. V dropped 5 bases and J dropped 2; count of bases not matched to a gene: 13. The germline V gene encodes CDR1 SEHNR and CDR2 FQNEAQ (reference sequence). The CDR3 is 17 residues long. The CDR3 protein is CASSASPTSKHTDTQYF. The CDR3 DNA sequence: TGTGCCAGCAGCGCCTCCCCGACTAGCAAACACACAGATACGCAGTATTTT.

CDR3 DNA sequence: TGCGCCAGCAGCATCGGGCCTGTGAACACTGAAGCTTTCTTT. Its translation: CASSIGPVNTEAFF. This chain uses TRBV5-1 with TRBJ1-1; D remains unclear. The CDR3 runs 14 residues. CDR1 is SGHRS and CDR2 is YFSETQ in the germline V gene. The V gene lost 4 bases and the J gene lost 0 bases, with 10 bases spanning the gap.

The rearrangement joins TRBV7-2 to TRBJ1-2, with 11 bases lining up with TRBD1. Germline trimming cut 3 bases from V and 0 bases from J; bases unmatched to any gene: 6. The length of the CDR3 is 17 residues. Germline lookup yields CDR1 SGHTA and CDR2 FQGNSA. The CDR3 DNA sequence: TGTGCCAGCAGCTTCCGGACAGGGGGCGACTCTAACTATGGCTACACCTTC. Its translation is CASSFRTGGDSNYGYTF.

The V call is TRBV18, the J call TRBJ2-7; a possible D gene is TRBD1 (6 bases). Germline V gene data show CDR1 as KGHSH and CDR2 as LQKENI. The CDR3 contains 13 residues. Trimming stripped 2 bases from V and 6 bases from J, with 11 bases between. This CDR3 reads CASSPDRTGEQYF. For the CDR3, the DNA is TGTGCCAGCTCACCAGACAGGACGGGCGAGCAGTACTTC.

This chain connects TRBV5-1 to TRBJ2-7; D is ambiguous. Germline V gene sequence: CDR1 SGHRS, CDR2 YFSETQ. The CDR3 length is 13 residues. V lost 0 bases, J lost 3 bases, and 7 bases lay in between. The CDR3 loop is CASSLGVSYEQYF. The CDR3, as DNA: TGCGCCAGCAGCTTGGGAGTAAGCTACGAGCAGTACTTC.

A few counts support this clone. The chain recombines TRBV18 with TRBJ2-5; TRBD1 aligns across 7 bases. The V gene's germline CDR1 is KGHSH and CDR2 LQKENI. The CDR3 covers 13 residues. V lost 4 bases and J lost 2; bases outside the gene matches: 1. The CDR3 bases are TGTGCCAGCTCACGGGACAGACAAGAGACCCAGTACTTC. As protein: CASSRDRQETQYF. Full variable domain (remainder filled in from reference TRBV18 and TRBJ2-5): NAGVMQNPRHLVRRRGQEARLRCSPMKGHSHVYWYRQLPEEGLKFMVYLQKENIIDESGMPKERFSAEFPKEGPSILRIQQVVRGDSAAYFCASSRDRQETQYFGPGTRLLVL.

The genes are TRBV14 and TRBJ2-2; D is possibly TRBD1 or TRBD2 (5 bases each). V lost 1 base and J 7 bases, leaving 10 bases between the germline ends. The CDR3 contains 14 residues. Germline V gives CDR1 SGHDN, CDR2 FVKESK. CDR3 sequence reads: CASSQGRGVGELFF. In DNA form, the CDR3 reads TGTGCCAGCAGCCAAGGGAGAGGGGTCGGGGAGCTGTTTTTT.

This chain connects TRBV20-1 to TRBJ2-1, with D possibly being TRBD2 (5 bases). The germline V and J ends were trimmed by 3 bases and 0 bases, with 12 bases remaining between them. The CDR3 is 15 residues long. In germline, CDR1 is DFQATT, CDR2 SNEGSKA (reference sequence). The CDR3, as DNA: TGCAGTGCTAGTGTCGGACTTACCTCCTACAATGAGCAGTTCTTC. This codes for CSASVGLTSYNEQFF.

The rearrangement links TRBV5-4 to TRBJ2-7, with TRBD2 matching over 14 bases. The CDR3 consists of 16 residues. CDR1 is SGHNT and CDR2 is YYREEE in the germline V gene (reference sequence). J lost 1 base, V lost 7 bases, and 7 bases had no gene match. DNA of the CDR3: TGTGCCAGCGGGGAAGGACTAGCGGGAGGATCCTACGAGCAGTACTTC. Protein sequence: CASGEGLAGGSYEQYF.

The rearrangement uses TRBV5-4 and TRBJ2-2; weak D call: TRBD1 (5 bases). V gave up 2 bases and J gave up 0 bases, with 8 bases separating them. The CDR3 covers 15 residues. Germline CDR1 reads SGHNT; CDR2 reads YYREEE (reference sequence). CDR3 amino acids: CASSLQASNTGELFF. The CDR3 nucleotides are TGTGCCAGCAGCTTACAGGCCTCGAACACCGGGGAGCTGTTTTTT.

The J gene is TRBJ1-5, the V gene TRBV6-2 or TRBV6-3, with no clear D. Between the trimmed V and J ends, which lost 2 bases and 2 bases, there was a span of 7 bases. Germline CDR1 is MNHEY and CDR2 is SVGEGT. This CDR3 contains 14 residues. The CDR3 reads CASSYAGRNQPQHF. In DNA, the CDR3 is TGTGCCAGCAGTTACGCCGGACGCAATCAGCCCCAGCATTTT.